The subject of this entry is one T cell receptor beta chain. Its antigen is not known. The CDR3 is 12 amino acids. Between the trimmed V and J ends, which lost 0 bases and 2 bases, there was a span of 5 bases. Germline assignment: CDR1 GTSNPN and CDR2 SVGIG (reference sequence). A universal primer site was created by template switching, with the cDNA bearing unique molecular identifiers. One entry per CDR3 protein, called by TCRdb with MiXCR from the 5' RACE reads. Of approximately 1.8 million distinct CDR3 sequences listed, around 29% are singletons. Healthy Caucasians, and only they, were the donors. These data come from a study of identical twins. Study-wide points: The study based its conclusions on cross-sectional statistical analysis and did not follow the same donors. Models underpredicted monozygotic twin sharing of out-of-frame TCR alpha.

The sample was cord blood. The rearrangement joins TRBV30 to TRBJ2-7; D unclear. The TCR sequence derives from a newborn girl in good health. The CDR3 DNA is TGTGCCTGGAGTGTAGGCACCTACGAGCAGTACTTC. It is translated as CAWSVGTYEQYF.